This record covers a single TCR beta chain. There are many counts of this clonotype. The antigen this receptor binds is unknown. The record has no base qualities; no much larger clone is one base away. The record originates from a study of T-cell reconstitution after alpha-beta-depleted transplantation in children (dated by TCRdb to the mid-2010s). About the investigation overall: The study quantitatively tracked T-cell immune reconstitution after TCRalphabeta/CD19-depleted allogeneic hematopoietic cell transplantation in children using TCR repertoire profiling. Points the paper makes about the study in general: In some patients, high TCRbeta diversity at day 60 was attributed to recipient T cells and intrathymic progenitors that had survived conditioning. Over subsequent months, a decline in hyperexpanded clone frequencies was noted, and after one year, T-cell counts and TCRbeta diversity were mostly ascribed to newly produced T cells. The apparently early recovery of alphabetaT-cell counts about two months after transplant reportedly depended on only several hundred rapidly expanded clones that came from non-depleted graft cells.

V loses 6 bases of germline sequence and J loses 7 bases, and the interval between the two ends is 19 bases. The CDR3 has 13 amino acids, counting the end cysteine and phenylalanine. Only the CDR3 DNA stays, 39 bases, in frame from base 1. CDR1 and CDR2, per the germline V gene (reference sequence), are DFQATT and SNEGSKA. The sample's treatment or condition, from its label and the paper: allogeneic hematopoietic cell transplantation with graft depleted of TCRalphabeta T cells and CD19 B cells. The children who served as transplant recipients had been given grafts of TCRalphabeta/CD19-depleted allogeneic hematopoietic cells. Library construction relied on PCR. The sequencer listed for this sample is Illumina HiSeq 2500. To normalize quantification of the TCRbeta repertoire, the TCR libraries were built with molecular barcoding that relied on unique molecular identifiers. TCRdb passed the public sequencing reads through fastp at Q25 and MiXCR, retaining productive beta sequences. Each record represents a unique CDR3 protein, reported with the most common genes and DNA among its rows. The sample has hundreds of thousands of distinct CDR3 sequences on record, about a tenth of them singletons. The ten largest clones capture about 30% of the sample.

The sample consisted of PBMCs, taken before TCRalphabeta/CD19-depleted stem cell transplant. The rearrangement joined TRBV20-1 to TRBJ2-7; possibly the D gene is TRBD2, per 6 matching bases. This receptor was obtained from a child in the first two years of life with acute myeloid leukemia, due to receive a stem cell transplant. CDR3 protein: CSAATSRVGEQYF. The sequenced DNA is TGCAGTGCGGCAACTAGCAGGGTTGGGGAGCAGTACTTC.